A selection of T cell receptor beta chains follows, all from one sample in a study of blood T cell repertoires in COVID-19. TCRdb's copy holds only in-frame clones and misses some; the assay was immunoSEQ multiplex PCR. Of some 340,000 clones in the sample, 85% were seen once. The sample taken for sequencing was peripheral blood. These receptors all stem from a woman between 18 and 30 years old with acute or convalescent COVID-19. The CDR3 runs from the conserved cysteine through the conserved F or W. D genes are given only for firm matches. Clone size appears in some rows only: once, few, many, or a class for an expanded clone.

TRBV15	TRBJ1-1	.	TRBD1	CATSRGRQGSNTEAFF	TGTGCCACCAGCAGAGGACGACAGGGATCGAACACTGAAGCTTTCTTT
TRBV29-1	TRBJ2-3	once	.	CSVYAVGVSTDTQYF	TGCAGCGTTTATGCCGTCGGGGTTAGCACAGATACGCAGTATTTT
TRBV3-1/TRBV3-2	TRBJ1-6	once	.	CASSQVKRDSPLHF	TGTGCCAGCAGCCAAGTTAAACGGGATTCACCCCTCCACTTT
TRBV5-1	TRBJ1-1	.	.	CASSLVGPGQEAFF	TGCGCCAGCAGCTTGGTAGGTCCGGGACAAGAAGCTTTCTTT
TRBV29-1	TRBJ1-2	.	.	CSVNRVEKLYGYTF	TGCAGCGTTAACAGGGTGGAGAAGCTATATGGCTACACCTTC
TRBV24-1	TRBJ2-1	.	.	CATSDVGWSFHSDEQFF	TGTGCCACCAGTGATGTCGGGTGGTCCTTCCACTCCGATGAGCAGTTCTTC
TRBV3-1/TRBV3-2	TRBJ1-5	.	.	CASSQAGAVRPQHF	TGTGCCAGCAGCCAAGCAGGGGCCGTTCGGCCCCAGCATTTT
TRBV7-2	TRBJ2-1	.	TRBD2	CASSPGTSGLNEQFF	TGTGCCAGCAGCCCCGGGACTAGCGGACTCAATGAGCAGTTCTTC
TRBV7-9	TRBJ2-6	once	TRBD1	CASSYSETGASGANVLTF	TGTGCCAGCAGCTACTCCGAGACAGGGGCTTCTGGGGCCAACGTCCTGACTTTC
TRBV28	TRBJ1-1	.	TRBD1	CASSFWTGVTEAFF	TGTGCCAGCAGTTTTTGGACAGGGGTCACTGAAGCTTTCTTT
TRBV4-1	TRBJ1-1	once	.	CASSQVGPGSEAFF	TGCGCCAGCAGCCAAGTTGGGCCAGGGTCTGAAGCTTTCTTT
TRBV28	TRBJ2-7	once	.	CASSSLGQRGYEQYF	TGTGCCAGCAGTTCTCTAGGACAACGGGGGTACGAGCAGTACTTC
TRBV9	TRBJ1-2	.	.	CASSVGGVDITRYTF	TGTGCCAGCAGCGTTGGGGGGGTAGACATTACGCGCTACACCTTC
TRBV6-5	TRBJ1-2	.	.	CASKGEGGYTF	TGTGCCAGCAAGGGGGAGGGCGGCTACACCTTC
TRBV19	TRBJ1-3	.	.	CASSFAITGNTIYF	TGTGCCAGTAGTTTTGCTATAACTGGAAACACCATATATTTT
TRBV19	TRBJ2-5	.	TRBD2	CASSIVGASGSETQYF	TGTGCCAGTAGTATAGTGGGGGCTAGCGGGAGTGAGACCCAGTACTTC
TRBV6-6	TRBJ1-6	.	.	CASTEDRENSPLHF	TGTGCCAGCACTGAGGACAGAGAAAATTCACCCCTCCACTTT
TRBV5-1	TRBJ2-7	.	.	CASSSEGREGEYEQYF	TGCGCCAGCAGCTCAGAAGGCAGGGAAGGGGAATACGAGCAGTACTTC
TRBV7-9	TRBJ1-1	.	TRBD1	CASSLPRGPDPEAFF	TGTGCCAGCAGCTTACCGAGGGGGCCAGACCCTGAAGCTTTCTTT
TRBV10-3	TRBJ2-7	.	TRBD1	CAISEETGSYEQYF	TGTGCCATCAGTGAGGAGACAGGGTCCTACGAGCAGTACTTC
TRBV7-3	TRBJ2-1	once	.	CASSLIGYEQFF	TGTGCCAGCAGCTTAATTGGCTATGAGCAGTTCTTC
TRBV12-1	TRBJ2-7	.	.	CASSYCYEQYF	TGTGCCAGCAGCTACTGCTACGAGCAGTACTTC
TRBV5-1	TRBJ2-6	.	TRBD1	CASSPGQGSGANVLTF	TGCGCCAGCAGCCCAGGACAGGGCTCTGGTGCCAACGTCCTGACTTTC
TRBV12-5	TRBJ1-2	.	TRBD1	CASAWDRYYGYTF	TGTGCTAGTGCCTGGGACAGATACTATGGCTACACCTTC
TRBV9	TRBJ2-5	.	.	CASSSQGGERQETQYF	TGTGCCAGCAGCTCTCAGGGTGGGGAAAGGCAAGAGACCCAGTACTTC
TRBV4-1	TRBJ1-4	.	.	CASSPGYTTNEKLFF	TGCGCCAGCAGCCCAGGGTACACAACTAATGAAAAACTGTTTTTT
TRBV2	TRBJ2-2	once	TRBD1	CASSEDRDDTGELFF	TGTGCCAGCAGTGAGGACAGGGACGACACCGGGGAGCTGTTTTTT
TRBV7-9	TRBJ2-5	.	.	CASSSPPRETQYF	TGTGCCAGCAGCTCCCCACCCAGGGAGACCCAGTACTTC
TRBV5-1	TRBJ2-5	once	.	CASSGGWEQETQYF	TGCGCCAGCAGCGGGGGGTGGGAGCAAGAGACCCAGTACTTC
TRBV19	TRBJ2-7	many	TRBD2	CASGFSGSVSEQYF	TGTGCCAGCGGGTTTAGCGGGAGCGTGAGCGAGCAGTACTTC
TRBV10-3	TRBJ1-2	once	.	CAISEYNRYGYTF	TGTGCCATCAGTGAGTACAACCGCTATGGCTACACCTTC
TRBV6-5	TRBJ2-2	.	TRBD1	CASSRDRGNTGELFF	TGTGCCAGCAGCCGCGACAGGGGGAACACCGGGGAGCTGTTTTTT
TRBV5-1	TRBJ1-1	.	.	CASSLGAMNTEAFF	TGCGCCAGCAGCTTGGGGGCTATGAACACTGAAGCTTTCTTT
TRBV6-4	TRBJ1-2	.	.	CASSDPVPYGYTF	TGTGCCAGCAGTGACCCCGTTCCCTATGGCTACACCTTC
TRBV5-4	TRBJ1-1	once	TRBD1	CAIPGTGGEAFF	TGTGCCATTCCGGGAACAGGGGGGGAAGCTTTCTTT
TRBV11-2	TRBJ1-6	.	.	CASSLDQRGNSPLHF	TGTGCCAGCAGCTTAGATCAGAGGGGGAATTCACCCCTCCACTTT
TRBV28	TRBJ2-7	.	TRBD2	CASSLWRGAREQYF	TGTGCCAGCAGTTTATGGCGGGGGGCCCGAGAGCAGTACTTC
TRBV6-5	TRBJ1-5	once	.	CASSYGEGQPQHF	TGTGCCAGCAGTTACGGGGAGGGTCAGCCCCAGCATTTT
TRBV2	TRBJ2-7	.	.	CASSVGGGYEQYF	TGTGCCAGCAGTGTGGGAGGGGGCTACGAGCAGTACTTC
TRBV5-4	TRBJ2-1	.	TRBD2	CASSSPGGRASNEQFF	TGTGCCAGCAGCTCCCCCGGGGGGAGGGCCTCCAATGAGCAGTTCTTC
TRBV19	TRBJ1-4	.	.	CASTRWVKGRPTNEKLFF	TGTGCCAGTACCCGGTGGGTCAAAGGGAGGCCAACTAATGAAAAACTGTTTTTT
TRBV27	TRBJ1-5	.	TRBD1	CASSWGQGGQPQHF	TGTGCCAGCAGTTGGGGACAGGGAGGTCAGCCCCAGCATTTT
TRBV6-1	TRBJ2-5	.	.	CASSATRASRKETQYF	TGTGCCAGCAGTGCGACTAGAGCTTCACGGAAAGAGACCCAGTACTTC
TRBV7-9	TRBJ2-7	.	.	CASSSVGTGKPYEQYF	TGTGCCAGCAGCTCTGTTGGGACTGGCAAGCCCTACGAGCAGTACTTC
TRBV27	TRBJ2-7	.	TRBD1	CASSRQGTNYEQYF	TGTGCCAGCAGCAGACAGGGAACCAACTACGAGCAGTACTTC
TRBV2	TRBJ1-1	few	.	CASGDRDIRAFF	TGTGCCAGCGGAGACCGGGACATCCGAGCTTTCTTT
TRBV12-3/TRBV12-4	TRBJ2-7	.	.	CASSASGAREQYF	TGTGCCAGCAGTGCCTCAGGGGCGCGGGAGCAGTACTTC
TRBV7-9	TRBJ1-2	few	TRBD1	CASSLGTGFYGYTF	TGTGCCAGCAGCCTAGGGACAGGCTTCTATGGCTACACCTTC
TRBV5-1	TRBJ2-2	.	.	CASSLGAEANTGELFF	TGCGCCAGCAGCTTGGGAGCGGAAGCCAACACCGGGGAGCTGTTTTTT
TRBV5-1	TRBJ2-2	.	TRBD1	CASSQTGTGADGELFF	TGCGCCAGCAGCCAGACCGGGACAGGGGCTGACGGGGAGCTGTTTTTT
TRBV7-9	TRBJ1-5	.	TRBD1	CASSNGQVGNQPQHF	TGTGCCAGCAGCAATGGACAGGTCGGCAATCAGCCCCAGCATTTT
TRBV24-1	TRBJ2-1	.	TRBD2	CATSERTSGNNEQFF	TGTGCCACCAGTGAGAGGACTAGCGGGAACAATGAGCAGTTCTTC
TRBV10-2	TRBJ2-2	few	TRBD1	CATKGTVNTGELFF	TGCGCCACCAAAGGGACAGTGAACACCGGGGAGCTGTTTTTT
TRBV20-1	TRBJ1-2	.	.	CSASGDSRDYGYTF	TGCAGTGCTAGTGGTGACTCAAGAGACTATGGCTACACCTTC
TRBV7-6	TRBJ2-7	.	TRBD2	CASSPGGAYEQYF	TGTGCCAGCAGCCCCGGGGGGGCGTACGAGCAGTACTTC
TRBV2	TRBJ2-5	.	TRBD1	CASTRQTGEQETQYF	TGTGCCAGCACCCGCCAGACAGGGGAACAAGAGACCCAGTACTTC
TRBV25-1	TRBJ1-2	.	TRBD1	CASTRTGGVYGYTF	TGTGCCAGCACAAGGACAGGGGGCGTCTATGGCTACACCTTC
TRBV9	TRBJ2-7	.	TRBD2	CASSPGGANYEQYF	TGTGCCAGCAGCCCCGGGGGGGCAAACTACGAGCAGTACTTC
TRBV24-1	TRBJ2-1	few	TRBD2	CATSEGSGRWENEQFF	TGTGCCACCAGTGAAGGTAGCGGGAGGTGGGAGAATGAGCAGTTCTTC